This T cell receptor (beta chain) was profiled in a study of OX40 agonist ivuxolimab in advanced cancers. Across the study: A mean age of roughly 66 years, range about 23 to 90, was recorded, and roughly 83% were male. General study points: Low clonal expansion, among the lowest seen, marked partial responders at 0.1-3.0 mg/kg.

V gave up 4 bases and J gave up 5 bases; unmatched junction bases: 11. Germline V CDR1 and CDR2: SGDLS, YYNGEE. The CDR3 is made up of 16 amino acids. The protocol was immunoSEQ multiplex PCR, while the TCRdb copy is restricted to in-frame clones and leaves out a portion. This table has 70,000 to 95,000 clones, around 87% appearing once. Notes on this clone: As yet, its antigen is unknown.

The cohort excluded patients with autoimmune disease history or systemic immunosuppression. Sampling times: baseline, cycle 4 day 1, cycle 7 day 1. This TCR was recovered from an adult with an advanced solid tumor such as melanoma, head and neck, liver or kidney cancer. The starting material was CD4+ or CD8+ T cells sorted from blood, obtained in a trial of the OX40 agonist ivuxolimab. This chain links TRBV9 with TRBJ2-3; TRBD2 matches at 9 bases. The CDR3, as DNA: TGTGCCAGCAGCCAGCAAGGACTAGCGAGAGTAGATACGCAGTATTTT. Translation gives CASSQQGLARVDTQYF. The full variable domain, rest sourced from reference TRBV9 and TRBJ2-3, is DSGVTQTPKHLITATGQRVTLRCSPRSGDLSVYWYQQSLDQGLQFLIQYYNGEERAKGNILERFSAQQFPDLHSELNLSSLELGDSALYFCASSQQGLARVDTQYFGPGTRLTVL.